What follows is one T cell receptor (beta chain) and its context. Its antigen remains unknown. CDR3 length: 14 residues. The ends were cut back, 4 bases at V and 4 bases at J, with 10 bases in the middle. Per the germline V gene, CDR1 is MNHEY and CDR2 is SMNVEV (reference sequence). These data come from a study of shared clonotypes between healthy human individuals. Whole-study results and caveats: Clonotypes that were shared across four donors made up 4% to 6% of naive CD4 clonotypes. As a rule, naive subsets had a larger estimated richness than memory subsets.

CD45RO-negative cells were positively selected for CCR7, leaving out terminally differentiated effector memory CD45RA+ cells. Donors comprised healthy HIV-negative adults lacking recent acute infections or vaccinations. The repertoire was sequenced with immunoSEQ multiplex PCR; TCRdb's copy has only in-frame clones and lacks some. In the table there are about 2.2 million clones, about 92% of which are singletons. This receptor was identified in a man between 18 and 35 years old in good health. Some clones in this sample may be carry-over from other donors' samples. The J gene is TRBJ1-4, the V gene TRBV27, with no clear D. Sequencing was carried out using naive CD8+ T cells from PBMCs. In nucleotides, the CDR3 is TGTGCCAGCAGTTCGATACCTCTTAATGAAAAACTGTTTTTT. The encoded protein is CASSSIPLNEKLFF. Full variable domain (outside the CDR3, taken from reference TRBV27 and TRBJ1-4): EAQVTQNPRYLITVTGKKLTVTCSQNMNHEYMSWYRQDPGLGLRQIYYSMNVEVTDKGDVPEGYKVSRKEKRNFPLILESPSPNQTSLYFCASSSIPLNEKLFFGSGTQLSVL.